Below are 14 T cell receptor beta chains sequenced from a single sample in a study of beta chain features in type 1 diabetes. The antigens these receptors bind are not known. Reverse transcription of all isolated RNA meant that expressed TCRB transcripts were sequenced. Produced via immunoSEQ multiplex PCR; TCRdb's table is partial and in-frame only. Here the sample spans roughly 350,000 clones, 8.5% to 10% being singletons. General study points: Among patients with Type 1 diabetes, TCRB CDR3s were moderately but significantly shorter in every one of the four CD4+ subsets.

The sequencing sample was made of central memory CD4+ T cells from blood. Receptors originate from a man aged 25-45 years with type 1 diabetes.

V is TRBV6-6 and J is TRBJ2-7, with TRBD2 identical over 8 bases. Germline lookup yields CDR1 MNHNY and CDR2 SVGAGI (reference sequence). Losses at the gene ends were 6 bases for V and 3 bases for J; bases not matched to a gene: 7. The CDR3 has 14 residues. The chain's CDR3 is CASSPRGGSYEQYF. CDR3 nucleotide sequence: TGTGCCAGCAGCCCACGGGGGGGTAGCTACGAGCAGTACTTC.

The gene calls are TRBV19 and TRBJ2-1; 10 bases are a match to TRBD2. The CDR3 totals 16 residues. Germline V gene data show CDR1 as LNHDA and CDR2 as SQIVND (reference sequence). V was clipped by 3 bases and J by 2 bases; unmatched bases: 4. The CDR3 DNA follows: TGTGCCAGTAGTATGACCACTAGCGGGGCCTACAATGAGCAGTTCTTC. Translated: CASSMTTSGAYNEQFF.

This clone was observed a handful of times. This sequence joins TRBV5-1 and TRBJ1-1, with a possible D match to TRBD1 (6 bases). Trimming pared 4 bases from V and 0 bases from J, leaving 13 bases between. CDR1 and CDR2 from the germline V gene are SGHRS and YFSETQ. This CDR3 region has 15 residues. The CDR3 DNA reads TGCGCCAGCAGCCTCAGTAGGACAGTGAACACTGAAGCTTTCTTT. Amino acids: CASSLSRTVNTEAFF.

This clone has a count of ten or more. J is TRBJ2-7 and V is TRBV19, with 8 positions matching TRBD1. Germline V gene data show CDR1 as LNHDA and CDR2 as SQIVND (reference sequence). The V gene end was trimmed by 6 bases and the J gene end by 2 bases; junction bases not matched to a gene: 6. CDR3 length: 14 residues. CDR3 sequence (DNA): TGTGCCAGTAGGATGGGGACAGGACCCTACGAGCAGTACTTC. It translates to CASRMGTGPYEQYF.

CDR3 coding DNA: TGTGCCAGCAGCCTCGAGGCGGGAGGATATTCACCCCTCCACTTT. Its protein product is CASSLEAGGYSPLHF. The genes are TRBV7-3 and TRBJ1-6; D gene unclear. The V and J ends lost 5 bases and 8 bases respectively, with 16 bases between them. Looked up from germline, CDR1 is SGHTA and CDR2 is FQGTGA. The CDR3 sequence is 15 residues long.

This clone turned up a few times. V usage is TRBV6-6 and J usage is TRBJ2-7; tentatively, D is TRBD2 (6 bases). Germline V CDR1 and CDR2: MNHNY, SVGAGI (reference sequence). The CDR3 runs to 10 residues. Trimming pared 10 bases from V and 4 bases from J, leaving 8 bases between. The CDR3: CATGTYEQYF. DNA for the CDR3: TGTGCCACCGGGACTTACGAGCAGTACTTC.

V and J are TRBV7-2 and TRBJ2-3; no definite D call. Germline V gives CDR1 SGHTA, CDR2 FQGNSA. This CDR3 comprises 12 residues. V lost 5 bases, J lost 4 bases, and 7 bases lay in between. DNA of the CDR3: TGTGCCAGCAGCGTCCCAGCAGATACGCAGTATTTT. Translated: CASSVPADTQYF.

The V gene is TRBV6-6, the J gene TRBJ1-4; 12 positions match TRBD1. V lost 2 bases to trimming and J lost 5 bases; unmatched junction nucleotides: 3. Germline CDR1 MNHNY, CDR2 SVGAGI (reference sequence). This CDR3 spans 16 amino acids. The CDR3 sequence is CASSYGTGGRNEKLFF. The CDR3 bases are TGTGCCAGCAGTTACGGGACAGGGGGCCGGAATGAAAAACTGTTTTTT.

This rearrangement joins TRBV7-2 to TRBJ1-4; possible D gene TRBD1, 6 bases. The germline V and J ends were trimmed by 0 bases and 6 bases, with 14 bases remaining between them. This CDR3 is 16 amino acids long. Germline V gene data show CDR1 as SGHTA and CDR2 as FQGNSA. CDR3 loop: CASSLAPRGGDEKLFF. The CDR3 nucleotides are TGTGCCAGCAGCTTAGCTCCCAGGGGAGGGGATGAAAAACTGTTTTTT. Drawing the rest from reference TRBV7-2 and TRBJ1-4, the complete variable domain is GAGVSQSPSNKVTEKGKDVELRCDPISGHTALYWYRQSLGQGLEFLIYFQGNSAPDKSGLPSDRFSAERTGGSVSTLTIQRTQQEDSAVYLCASSLAPRGGDEKLFFGSGTQLSVL.

The V call is TRBV29-1, the J call TRBJ2-5; a possible D gene is TRBD2 (6 bases). The germline CDR1 and CDR2 sequences are SQVTM and ANQGSEA. CDR3 length equals 14 residues. The germline V and J ends were trimmed by 1 base and 1 base, with 10 bases remaining between them. The CDR3 region is CSVEGTTIQETQYF. Written as DNA, the CDR3 is TGCAGCGTTGAAGGGACTACCATCCAAGAGACCCAGTACTTC.

This clone was detected only a few times. The chain links TRBV28 to TRBJ2-7; D unresolved. The germline V gene has CDR1 MDHEN and CDR2 SYDVKM. This CDR3 has 11 amino acids. With 7 bases removed from V and 4 bases from J, the gap between germline ends came to 8 bases. CDR3 region: CASTQYYEQYF. In DNA form, the CDR3 reads TGTGCCAGCACACAGTATTACGAGCAGTACTTC.

There are a few counts of this clone. The rearrangement uses TRBV27 and TRBJ2-1; TRBD1 aligns across 8 bases. Trimming at V came to 7 bases and at J to 2 bases, leaving 10 bases not matched to a gene. The CDR3 is 16 amino acids. Germline V gene lookup returns CDR1 MNHEY and CDR2 SMNVEV (reference sequence). Here the CDR3 reads CASTVQQGVPYNEQFF. CDR3 nucleotide sequence: TGTGCCAGCACTGTCCAACAGGGGGTCCCCTACAATGAGCAGTTCTTC.

DNA of the CDR3: TGTGCCAGCAGCCCCCGGTACAATCAGCCCCAGCATTTT. Amino acid sequence: CASSPRYNQPQHF. The chain carries TRBV7-8 and TRBJ1-5; no firm D call. Germline V lookup: CDR1 SGHVS, CDR2 FQNEAQ. V gave up 5 bases and J gave up 3 bases, with 8 bases separating them. This CDR3 spans 13 amino acids.

This clone was detected a few times. The V call is TRBV30, the J call TRBJ1-2; D gene uncertain. Trimming pared 1 base from V and 2 bases from J, leaving 11 bases between. Germline CDR1 is GTSNPN and CDR2 is SVGIG (reference sequence). This CDR3 contains 14 residues. The chain's CDR3 is CAWSARMGNYGYTF. As DNA, the CDR3 is TGTGCCTGGAGTGCCCGGATGGGGAACTATGGCTACACCTTC.